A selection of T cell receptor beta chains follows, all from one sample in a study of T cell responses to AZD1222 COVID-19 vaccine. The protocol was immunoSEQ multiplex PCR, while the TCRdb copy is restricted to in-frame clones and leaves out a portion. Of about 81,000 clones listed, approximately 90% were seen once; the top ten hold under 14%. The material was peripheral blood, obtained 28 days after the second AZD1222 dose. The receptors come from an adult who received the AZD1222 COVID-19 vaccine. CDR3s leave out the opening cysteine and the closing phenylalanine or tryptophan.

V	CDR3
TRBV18	ASSPGQGMDYGYT
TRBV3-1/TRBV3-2	ASSQGFRMNEKLF
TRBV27	ASSSRQGHGYT
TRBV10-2	ATRDDGDYGYT
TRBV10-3	AISAQGQRGTEAF
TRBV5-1	ASSESRTNEKLF
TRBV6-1	ASSEAEQY
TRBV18	ASSPQTVNTEAF
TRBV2	ASRRTLGANEKLF
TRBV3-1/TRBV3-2	ASSQGLAASYEQY
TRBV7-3	ASRAGGATDTQY
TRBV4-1	ASSQEVVGGELF
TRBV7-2	ASSPYREAEAF
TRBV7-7	ASSPLVGTGNTEAF
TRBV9	ASSSLGANTGELF
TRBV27	ASSFTGMGYT
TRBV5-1	ASSFPGGAGHTEAF
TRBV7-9	ASSLWDRDYEQY
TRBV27	ASSLIMGRGKYTGELF
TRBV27	GSGGPYNEQF
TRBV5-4	ASSFGVYYGYT
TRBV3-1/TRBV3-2	ASSHGWGLQPQH
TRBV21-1	ASSKEEGGRDEKLF
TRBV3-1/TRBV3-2	ASSLAGGGILNEQF
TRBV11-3	ASSFGGAIDTQY
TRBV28	ASSFSAGGGEQY
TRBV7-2	ASSLGPSGETQY
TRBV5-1	ASSNRDTQETQY
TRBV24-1	ATSDPQASGNTIY
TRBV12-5	ASDGRTGPHYEQY
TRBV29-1	SVGGTGGVKPETQY
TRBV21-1	ASSKTPTGSTEAF
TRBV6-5	ASSVSRGNQPQH
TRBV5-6	ASSLFNTGVRNQPQH
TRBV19	ATILEGSRSNQPQH
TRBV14	ASSQEFRGTQY
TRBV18	ASSLTGGGNQPQH